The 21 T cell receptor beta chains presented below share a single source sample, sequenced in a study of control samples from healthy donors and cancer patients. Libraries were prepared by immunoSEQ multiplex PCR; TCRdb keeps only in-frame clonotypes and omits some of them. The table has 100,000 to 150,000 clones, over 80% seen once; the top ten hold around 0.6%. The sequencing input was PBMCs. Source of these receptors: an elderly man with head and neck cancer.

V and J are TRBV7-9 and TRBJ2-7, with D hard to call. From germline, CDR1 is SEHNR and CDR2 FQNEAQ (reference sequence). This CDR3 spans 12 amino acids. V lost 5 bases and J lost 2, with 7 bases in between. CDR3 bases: TGTGCCAGCAGCCAATCTCCCTACGAGCAGTACTTC. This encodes CASSQSPYEQYF.

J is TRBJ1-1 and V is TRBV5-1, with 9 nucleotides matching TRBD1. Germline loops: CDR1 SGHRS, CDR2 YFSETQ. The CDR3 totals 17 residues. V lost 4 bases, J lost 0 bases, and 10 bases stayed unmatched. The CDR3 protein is CASSPNRGLNMNTEAFF. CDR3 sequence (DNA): TGCGCCAGCAGCCCCAACAGGGGGCTAAACATGAACACTGAAGCTTTCTTT.

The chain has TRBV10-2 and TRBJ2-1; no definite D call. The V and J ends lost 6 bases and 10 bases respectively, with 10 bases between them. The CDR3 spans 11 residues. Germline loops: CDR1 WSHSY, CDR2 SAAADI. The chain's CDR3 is CASREGEEQFF. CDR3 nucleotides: TGCGCCAGCAGGGAAGGAGAGGAGCAGTTCTTC.

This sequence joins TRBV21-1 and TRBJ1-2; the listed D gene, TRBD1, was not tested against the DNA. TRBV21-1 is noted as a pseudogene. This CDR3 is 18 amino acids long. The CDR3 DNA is TGTGCCAGCAGGAAAAGGGGGCAGGGACTTTTCCAACCCTATGGCTACACCTTC. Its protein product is CASRKRGQGLFQPYGYTF.

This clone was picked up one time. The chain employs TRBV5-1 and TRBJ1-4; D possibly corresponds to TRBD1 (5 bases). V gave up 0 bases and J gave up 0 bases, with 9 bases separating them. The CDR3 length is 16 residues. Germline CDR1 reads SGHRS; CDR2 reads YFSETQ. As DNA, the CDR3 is TGCGCCAGCAGCTTGGCGGGGGATTCAACTAATGAAAAACTGTTTTTT. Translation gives CASSLAGDSTNEKLFF.

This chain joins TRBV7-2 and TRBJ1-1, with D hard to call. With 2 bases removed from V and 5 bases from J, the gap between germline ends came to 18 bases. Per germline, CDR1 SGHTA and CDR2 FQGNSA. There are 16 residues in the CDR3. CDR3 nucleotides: TGTGCCAGCAGCTTATCTGGACGCCGGACGCGGACTGAAGCTTTCTTT. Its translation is CASSLSGRRTRTEAFF.

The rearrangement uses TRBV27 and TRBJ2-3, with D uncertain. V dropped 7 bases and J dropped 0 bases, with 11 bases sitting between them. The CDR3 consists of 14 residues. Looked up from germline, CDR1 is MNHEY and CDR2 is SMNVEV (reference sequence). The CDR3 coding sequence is TGTGCCAGCAAATGGTACGGGAGCACAGATACGCAGTATTTT. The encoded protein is CASKWYGSTDTQYF.

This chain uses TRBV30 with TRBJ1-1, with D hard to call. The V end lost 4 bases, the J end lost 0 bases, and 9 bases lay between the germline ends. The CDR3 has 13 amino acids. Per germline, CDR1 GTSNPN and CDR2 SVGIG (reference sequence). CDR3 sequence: CAWTRGLNTEAFF. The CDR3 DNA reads TGTGCCTGGACCCGGGGATTGAACACTGAAGCTTTCTTT.

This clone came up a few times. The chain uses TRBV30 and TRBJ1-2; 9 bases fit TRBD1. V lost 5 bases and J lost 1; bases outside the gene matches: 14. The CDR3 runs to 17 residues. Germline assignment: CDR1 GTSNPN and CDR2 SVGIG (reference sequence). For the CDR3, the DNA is TGTGCCTGGTCCCCGTCCCCCGGGACAGGGCTTAACTATGGCTACACCTTC. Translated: CAWSPSPGTGLNYGYTF.

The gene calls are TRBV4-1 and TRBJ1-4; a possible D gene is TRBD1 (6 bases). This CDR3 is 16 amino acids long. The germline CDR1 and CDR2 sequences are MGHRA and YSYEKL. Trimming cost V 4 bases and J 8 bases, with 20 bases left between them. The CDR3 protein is CASSPPGRQGFEKLFF. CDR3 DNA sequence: TGCGCCAGCAGCCCACCCGGTCGGCAGGGGTTCGAAAAACTGTTTTTT.

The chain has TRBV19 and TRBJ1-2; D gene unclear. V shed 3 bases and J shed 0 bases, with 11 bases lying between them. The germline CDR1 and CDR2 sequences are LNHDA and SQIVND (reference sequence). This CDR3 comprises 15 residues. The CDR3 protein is CASSIQRRTNYGYTF. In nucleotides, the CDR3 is TGTGCCAGTAGTATTCAGAGACGGACTAACTATGGCTACACCTTC.

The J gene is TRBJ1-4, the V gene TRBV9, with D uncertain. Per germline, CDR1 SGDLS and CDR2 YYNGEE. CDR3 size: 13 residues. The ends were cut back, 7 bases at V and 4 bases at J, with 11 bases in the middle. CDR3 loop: CASAVGINEKLFF. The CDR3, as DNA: TGTGCCAGCGCCGTAGGGATTAATGAAAAACTGTTTTTT.

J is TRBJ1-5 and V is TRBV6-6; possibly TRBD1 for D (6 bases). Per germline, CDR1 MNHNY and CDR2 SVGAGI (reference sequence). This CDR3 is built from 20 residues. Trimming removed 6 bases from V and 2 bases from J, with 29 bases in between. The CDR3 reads CASSTRSPGQAAGGNQPQHF. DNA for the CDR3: TGTGCCAGCAGCACTCGGTCCCCGGGACAAGCAGCGGGGGGCAATCAGCCCCAGCATTTT.

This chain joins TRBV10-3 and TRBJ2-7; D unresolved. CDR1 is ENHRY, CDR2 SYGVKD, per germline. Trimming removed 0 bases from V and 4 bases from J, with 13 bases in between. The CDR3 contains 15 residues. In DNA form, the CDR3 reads TGTGCCATCAGTGAGTCTCCTTCCCCTCAGTACGAGCAGTACTTC. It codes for CAISESPSPQYEQYF.

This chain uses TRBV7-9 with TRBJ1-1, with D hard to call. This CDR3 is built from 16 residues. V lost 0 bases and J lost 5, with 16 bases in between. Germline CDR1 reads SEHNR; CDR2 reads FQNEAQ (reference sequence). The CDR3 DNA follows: TGTGCCAGCAGCTTAGCCCAAGCAACCAGAGGAACTGAAGCTTTCTTT. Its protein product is CASSLAQATRGTEAFF.

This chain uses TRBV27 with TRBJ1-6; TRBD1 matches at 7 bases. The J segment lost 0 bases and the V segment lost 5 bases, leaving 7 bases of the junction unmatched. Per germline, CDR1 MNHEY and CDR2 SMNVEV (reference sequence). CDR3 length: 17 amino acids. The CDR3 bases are TGTGCCAGCAGTCCGGGGACAGTCGGCTCCTATAATTCACCCCTCCACTTT. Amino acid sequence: CASSPGTVGSYNSPLHF.

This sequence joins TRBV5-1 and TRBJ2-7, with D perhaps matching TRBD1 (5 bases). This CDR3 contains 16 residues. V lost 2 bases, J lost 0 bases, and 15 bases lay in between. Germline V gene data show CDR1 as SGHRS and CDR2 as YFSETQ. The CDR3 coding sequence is TGCGCCAGCAGCTTAGGCTGGACACAGAGCTCCTACGAGCAGTACTTC. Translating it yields CASSLGWTQSSYEQYF. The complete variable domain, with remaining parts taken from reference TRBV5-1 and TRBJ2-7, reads KAGVTQTPRYLIKTRGQQVTLSCSPISGHRSVSWYQQTPGQGLQFLFEYFSETQRNKGNFPGRFSGRQFSNSRSEMNVSTLELGDSALYLCASSLGWTQSSYEQYFGPGTRLTVT.

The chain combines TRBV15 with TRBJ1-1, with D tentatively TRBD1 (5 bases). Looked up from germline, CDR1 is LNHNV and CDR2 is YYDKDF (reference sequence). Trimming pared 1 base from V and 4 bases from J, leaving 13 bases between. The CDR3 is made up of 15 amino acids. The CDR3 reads CATSRVVRRGTEAFF. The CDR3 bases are TGTGCCACCAGCAGAGTAGTCAGGAGGGGCACTGAAGCTTTCTTT.

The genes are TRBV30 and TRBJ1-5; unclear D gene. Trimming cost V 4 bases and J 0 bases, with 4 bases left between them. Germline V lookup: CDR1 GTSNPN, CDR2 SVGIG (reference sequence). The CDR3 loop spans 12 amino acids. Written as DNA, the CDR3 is TGTGCCTGGAAGAATAGCAATCAGCCCCAGCATTTT. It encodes CAWKNSNQPQHF.

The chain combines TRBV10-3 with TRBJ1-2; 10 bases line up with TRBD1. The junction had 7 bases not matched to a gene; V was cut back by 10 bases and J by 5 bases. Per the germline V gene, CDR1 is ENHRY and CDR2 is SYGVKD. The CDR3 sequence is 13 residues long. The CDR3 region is CATAGDRGYGYTF. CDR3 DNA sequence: TGTGCCACCGCAGGGGACAGGGGTTATGGCTACACCTTC.

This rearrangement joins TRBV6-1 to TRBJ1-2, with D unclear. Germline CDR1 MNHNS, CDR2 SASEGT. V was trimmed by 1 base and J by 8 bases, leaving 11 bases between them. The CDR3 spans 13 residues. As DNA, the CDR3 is TGTGCCAGCAGTGAAGACGTCCGGACCGGCTACACCTTC. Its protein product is CASSEDVRTGYTF.